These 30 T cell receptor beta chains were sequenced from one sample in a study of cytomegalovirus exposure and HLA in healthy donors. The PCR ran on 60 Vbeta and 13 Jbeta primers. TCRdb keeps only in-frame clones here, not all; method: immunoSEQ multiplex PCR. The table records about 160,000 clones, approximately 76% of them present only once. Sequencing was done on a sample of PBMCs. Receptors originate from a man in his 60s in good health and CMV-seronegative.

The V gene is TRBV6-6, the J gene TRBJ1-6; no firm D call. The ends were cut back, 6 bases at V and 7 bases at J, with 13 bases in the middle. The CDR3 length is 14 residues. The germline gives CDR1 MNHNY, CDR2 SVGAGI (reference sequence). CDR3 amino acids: CASSNGGGNSPLHF. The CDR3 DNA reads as TGTGCCAGCAGCAACGGTGGAGGGAATTCACCCCTCCACTTT.

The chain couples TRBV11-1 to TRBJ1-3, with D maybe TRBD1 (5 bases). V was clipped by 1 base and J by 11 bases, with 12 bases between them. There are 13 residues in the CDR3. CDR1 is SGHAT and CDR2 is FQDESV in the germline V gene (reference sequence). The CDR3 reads CASSLEQAPAIYF. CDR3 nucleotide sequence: TGTGCCAGCAGCTTAGAACAGGCCCCGGCCATATATTTT. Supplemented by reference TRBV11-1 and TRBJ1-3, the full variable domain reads EAEVAQSPRYKITEKSQAVAFWCDPISGHATLYWYRQILGQGPELLVQFQDESVVDDSQLPKDRFSAERLKGVDSTLKIQPAELGDSAMYLCASSLEQAPAIYFGEGSWLTVV.

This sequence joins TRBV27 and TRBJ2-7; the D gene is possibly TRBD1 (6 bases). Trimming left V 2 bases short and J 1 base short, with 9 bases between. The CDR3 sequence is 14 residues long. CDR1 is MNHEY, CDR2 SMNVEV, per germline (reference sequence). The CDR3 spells CASSLQDSSYEQYF. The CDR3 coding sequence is TGTGCCAGCAGTTTACAGGACAGTTCCTACGAGCAGTACTTC.

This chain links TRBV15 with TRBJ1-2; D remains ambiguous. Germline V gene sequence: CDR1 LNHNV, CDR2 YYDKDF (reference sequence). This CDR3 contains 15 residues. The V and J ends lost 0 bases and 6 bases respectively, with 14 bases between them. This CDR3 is CATSREIGQVNGYTF. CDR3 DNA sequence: TGTGCCACCAGCAGAGAAATAGGCCAGGTTAATGGCTACACCTTC.

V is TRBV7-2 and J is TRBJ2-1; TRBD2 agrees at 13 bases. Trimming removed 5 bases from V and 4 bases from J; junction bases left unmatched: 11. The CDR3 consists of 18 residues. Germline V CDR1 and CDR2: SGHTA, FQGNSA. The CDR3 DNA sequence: TGTGCCAGCAGCGCACTAGCGGGAGGGCGATTTGGATACAATGAGCAGTTCTTC. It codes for CASSALAGGRFGYNEQFF. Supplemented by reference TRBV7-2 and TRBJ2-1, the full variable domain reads GAGVSQSPSNKVTEKGKDVELRCDPISGHTALYWYRQSLGQGLEFLIYFQGNSAPDKSGLPSDRFSAERTGGSVSTLTIQRTQQEDSAVYLCASSALAGGRFGYNEQFFGPGTRLTVL.

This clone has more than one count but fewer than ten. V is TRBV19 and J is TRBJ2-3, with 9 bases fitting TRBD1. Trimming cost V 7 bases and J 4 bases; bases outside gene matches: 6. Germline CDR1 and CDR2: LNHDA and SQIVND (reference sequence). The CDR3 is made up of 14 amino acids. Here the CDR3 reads CASTGTGQADTQYF. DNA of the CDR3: TGTGCCAGTACCGGGACAGGGCAGGCAGATACGCAGTATTTT.

DNA for the CDR3: TGTGCCAGCAGCTTAGGGGCGGGGGGGCTCTACGAGCAGTACTTC. Its protein product is CASSLGAGGLYEQYF. The chain has TRBV13 and TRBJ2-7; 9 positions agree with TRBD2. V shed 0 bases, J shed 3 bases, and the junction held 3 bases outside the gene matches. The CDR3 contains 15 residues. Germline-derived CDR1 and CDR2 are PRHDT and FYEKMQ (reference sequence).

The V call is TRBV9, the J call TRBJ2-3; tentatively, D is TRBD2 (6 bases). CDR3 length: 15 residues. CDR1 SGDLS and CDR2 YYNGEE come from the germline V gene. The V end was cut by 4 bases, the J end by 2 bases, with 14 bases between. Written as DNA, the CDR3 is TGTGCCAGCAGCCCGGAGGGGACCTACACAGATACGCAGTATTTT. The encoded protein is CASSPEGTYTDTQYF. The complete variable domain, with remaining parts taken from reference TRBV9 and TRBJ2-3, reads DSGVTQTPKHLITATGQRVTLRCSPRSGDLSVYWYQQSLDQGLQFLIQYYNGEERAKGNILERFSAQQFPDLHSELNLSSLELGDSALYFCASSPEGTYTDTQYFGPGTRLTVL.

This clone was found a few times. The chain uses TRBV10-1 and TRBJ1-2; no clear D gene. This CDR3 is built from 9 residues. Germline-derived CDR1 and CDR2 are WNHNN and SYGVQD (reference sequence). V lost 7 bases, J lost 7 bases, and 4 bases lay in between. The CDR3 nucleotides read TGCGCCAGCACAGGTGGCTACACCTTC. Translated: CASTGGYTF.

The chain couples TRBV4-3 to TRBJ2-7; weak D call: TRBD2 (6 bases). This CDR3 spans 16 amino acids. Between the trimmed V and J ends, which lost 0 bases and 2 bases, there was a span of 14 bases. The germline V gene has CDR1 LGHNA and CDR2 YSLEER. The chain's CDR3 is CASSQDLGGRTYEQYF. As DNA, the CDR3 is TGCGCCAGCAGCCAAGATCTGGGGGGACGGACCTACGAGCAGTACTTC.

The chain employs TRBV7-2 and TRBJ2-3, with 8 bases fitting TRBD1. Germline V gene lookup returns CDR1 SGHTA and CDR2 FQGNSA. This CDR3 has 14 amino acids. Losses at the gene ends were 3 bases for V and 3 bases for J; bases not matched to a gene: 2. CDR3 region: CASSFRGQTDTQYF. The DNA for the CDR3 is TGTGCCAGCAGCTTCAGGGGGCAAACAGATACGCAGTATTTT.

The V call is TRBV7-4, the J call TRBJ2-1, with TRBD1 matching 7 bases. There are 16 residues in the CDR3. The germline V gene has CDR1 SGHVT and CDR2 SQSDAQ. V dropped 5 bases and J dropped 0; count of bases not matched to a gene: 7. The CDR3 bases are TGTGCCAGCAGCCCACCCGCAGGGGGCTCCTACAATGAGCAGTTCTTC. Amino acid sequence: CASSPPAGGSYNEQFF.

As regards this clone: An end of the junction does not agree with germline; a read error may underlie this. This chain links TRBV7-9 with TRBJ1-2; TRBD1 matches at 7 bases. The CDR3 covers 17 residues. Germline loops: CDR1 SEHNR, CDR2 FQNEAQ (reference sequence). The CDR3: CASSLGGLPRDRYGYTF. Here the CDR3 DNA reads TGTGCCAGCAGTTTAGGGGGCCTTCCTAGAGATCGCTATGGCTACACCTTC.

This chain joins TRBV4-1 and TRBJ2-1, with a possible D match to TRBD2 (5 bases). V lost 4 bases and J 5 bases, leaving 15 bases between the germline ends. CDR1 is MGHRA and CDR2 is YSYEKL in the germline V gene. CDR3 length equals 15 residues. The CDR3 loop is CASSPRRRLDNEQFF. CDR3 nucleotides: TGCGCCAGCAGCCCCCGGAGGAGGCTGGACAATGAGCAGTTCTTC.

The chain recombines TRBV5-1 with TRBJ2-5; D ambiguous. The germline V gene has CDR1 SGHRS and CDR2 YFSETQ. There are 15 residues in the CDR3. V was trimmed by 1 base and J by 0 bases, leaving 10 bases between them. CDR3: CASSLQNLDQETQYF. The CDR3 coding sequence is TGCGCCAGCAGCTTGCAGAACCTCGACCAAGAGACCCAGTACTTC.

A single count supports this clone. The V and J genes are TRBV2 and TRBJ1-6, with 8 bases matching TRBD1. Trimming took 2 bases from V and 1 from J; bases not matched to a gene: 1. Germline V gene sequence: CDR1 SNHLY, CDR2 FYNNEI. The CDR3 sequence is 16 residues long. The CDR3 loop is CASSEQGASYNSPLHF. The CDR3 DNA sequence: TGTGCCAGCAGTGAACAGGGGGCTTCCTATAATTCACCCCTCCACTTT.

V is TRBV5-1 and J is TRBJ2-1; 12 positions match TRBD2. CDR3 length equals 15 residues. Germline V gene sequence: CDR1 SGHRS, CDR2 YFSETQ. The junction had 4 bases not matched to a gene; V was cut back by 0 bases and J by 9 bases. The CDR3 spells CASSLGLAGVIEQFF. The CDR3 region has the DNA TGCGCCAGCAGCTTGGGACTAGCGGGAGTTATTGAGCAGTTCTTC.

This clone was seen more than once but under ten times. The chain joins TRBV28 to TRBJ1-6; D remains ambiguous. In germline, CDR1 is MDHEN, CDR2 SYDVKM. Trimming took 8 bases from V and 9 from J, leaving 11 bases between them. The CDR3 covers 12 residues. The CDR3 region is CASGYRGSPLHF. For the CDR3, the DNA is TGTGCCAGCGGTTACCGGGGTTCACCCCTCCACTTT.

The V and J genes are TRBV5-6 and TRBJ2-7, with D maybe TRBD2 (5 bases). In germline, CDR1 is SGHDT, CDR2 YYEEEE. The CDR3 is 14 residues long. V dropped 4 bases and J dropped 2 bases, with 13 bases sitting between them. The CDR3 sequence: CASSLRGNPYEQYF. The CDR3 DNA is TGTGCCAGCAGCCTAAGAGGGAACCCCTACGAGCAGTACTTC.

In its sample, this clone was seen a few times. The chain's CDR3 is CASTGGSSGGTDTQYF. Here the CDR3 DNA reads TGTGCCAGCACCGGGGGGTCTAGCGGGGGCACAGATACGCAGTATTTT. This chain links TRBV7-2 with TRBJ2-3; TRBD2 agrees at 9 bases. CDR3 size: 16 residues. Germline V gene data show CDR1 as SGHTA and CDR2 as FQGNSA. V shed 7 bases, J shed 1 base, and the junction held 9 bases outside the gene matches.

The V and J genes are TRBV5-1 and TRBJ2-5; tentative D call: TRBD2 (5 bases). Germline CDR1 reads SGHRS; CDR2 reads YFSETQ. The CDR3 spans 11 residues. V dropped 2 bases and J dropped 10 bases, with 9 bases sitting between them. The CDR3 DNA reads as TGCGCCAGCAGCTTCTCCGGGGACCAGTACTTC. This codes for CASSFSGDQYF.

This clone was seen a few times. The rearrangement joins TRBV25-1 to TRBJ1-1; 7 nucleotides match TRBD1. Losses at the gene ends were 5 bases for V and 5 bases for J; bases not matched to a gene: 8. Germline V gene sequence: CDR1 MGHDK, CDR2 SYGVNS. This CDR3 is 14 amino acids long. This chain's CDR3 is CASSTQQGKTEAFF. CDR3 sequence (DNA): TGTGCCAGCAGTACACAACAGGGGAAGACTGAAGCTTTCTTT.

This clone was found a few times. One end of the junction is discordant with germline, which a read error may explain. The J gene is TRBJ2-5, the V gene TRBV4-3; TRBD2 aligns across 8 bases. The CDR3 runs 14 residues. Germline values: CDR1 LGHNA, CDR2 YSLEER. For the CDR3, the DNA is TGCGCCAGCAGCCAAGAGGTTATACGGGGGGGCCCCCACTTC. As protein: CASSQEVIRGGPHF.

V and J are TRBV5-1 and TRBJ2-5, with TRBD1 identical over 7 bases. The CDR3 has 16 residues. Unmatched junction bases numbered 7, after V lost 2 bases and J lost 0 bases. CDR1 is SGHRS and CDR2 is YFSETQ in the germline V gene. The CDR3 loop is CASSFDRETYQETQYF. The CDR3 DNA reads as TGCGCCAGCAGCTTCGACAGGGAAACCTACCAAGAGACCCAGTACTTC.

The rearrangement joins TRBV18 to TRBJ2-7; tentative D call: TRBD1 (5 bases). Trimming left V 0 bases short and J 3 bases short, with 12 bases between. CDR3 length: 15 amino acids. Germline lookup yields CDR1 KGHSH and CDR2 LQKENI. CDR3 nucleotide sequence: TGTGCCAGCTCACCACCGCCGACAGTATTCTACGAGCAGTACTTC. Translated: CASSPPPTVFYEQYF.

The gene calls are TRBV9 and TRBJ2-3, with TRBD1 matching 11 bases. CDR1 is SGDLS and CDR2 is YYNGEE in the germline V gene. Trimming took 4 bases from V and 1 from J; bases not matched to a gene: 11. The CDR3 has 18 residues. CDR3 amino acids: CASSLDRGRGFGTDTQYF. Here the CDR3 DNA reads TGTGCCAGCAGCCTGGACAGGGGGCGTGGGTTTGGCACAGATACGCAGTATTTT.

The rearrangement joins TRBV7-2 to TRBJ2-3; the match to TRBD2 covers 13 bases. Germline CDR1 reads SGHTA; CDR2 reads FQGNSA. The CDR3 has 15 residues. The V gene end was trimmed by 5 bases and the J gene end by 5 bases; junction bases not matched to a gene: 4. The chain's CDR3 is CASSLRLAGGDTQYF. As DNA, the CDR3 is TGTGCCAGCAGCCTCAGACTAGCGGGGGGAGATACGCAGTATTTT.

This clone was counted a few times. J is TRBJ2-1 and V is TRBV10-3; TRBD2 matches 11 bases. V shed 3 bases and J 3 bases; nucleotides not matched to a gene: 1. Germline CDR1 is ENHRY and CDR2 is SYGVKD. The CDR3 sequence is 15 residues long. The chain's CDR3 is CAISDTSGGYNEQFF. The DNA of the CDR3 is TGTGCCATCAGTGATACTAGCGGGGGCTACAATGAGCAGTTCTTC.

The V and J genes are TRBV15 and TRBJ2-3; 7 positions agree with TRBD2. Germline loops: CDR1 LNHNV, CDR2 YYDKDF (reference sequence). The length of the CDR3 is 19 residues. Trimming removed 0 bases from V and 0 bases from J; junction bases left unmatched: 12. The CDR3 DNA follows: TGTGCCACCAGCAGAGATCCTTGGGCTAGCGGACCTAGCACAGATACGCAGTATTTT. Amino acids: CATSRDPWASGPSTDTQYF.

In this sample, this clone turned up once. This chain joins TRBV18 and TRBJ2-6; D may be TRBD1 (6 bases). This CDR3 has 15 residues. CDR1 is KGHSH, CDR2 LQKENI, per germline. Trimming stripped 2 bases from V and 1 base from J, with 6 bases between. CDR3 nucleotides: TGTGCCAGCTCACCAACAGGGTCTGGGGCCAACGTCCTGACTTTC. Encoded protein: CASSPTGSGANVLTF.